This T cell receptor (beta chain) was obtained from a study of CD8 T cells in Susac syndrome. This clonotype appeared once. Germline CDR1 reads LNHDA; CDR2 reads SQIVND (reference sequence). The CDR3 totals 16 residues. V lost 5 bases to trimming and J lost 4 bases, with 20 bases between them. CD8+ and CD4+ T cells from blood underwent TCR beta sequencing, which was carried out in a high-throughput format. RNA in amounts of 0.5 to 1 ug was reverse transcribed with random hexamers. MiXCR, applied by TCRdb to the immunoSEQ multiplex PCR reads, yields one record per CDR3 protein. The sample lists around 190,000 distinct CDR3 sequences; 85% to 95% were seen once.

The receptor was isolated from a human donor in good health. The material sequenced was CD4+ T cells from PBMCs. The rearrangement uses TRBV19 and TRBJ1-2; D possibly corresponds to TRBD1 (6 bases). CDR3 coding DNA: TGTGCCAGTAGTCCCGCCCTGACAGGCGCTCTCTATGGCTACACCTTC. It codes for CASSPALTGALYGYTF.